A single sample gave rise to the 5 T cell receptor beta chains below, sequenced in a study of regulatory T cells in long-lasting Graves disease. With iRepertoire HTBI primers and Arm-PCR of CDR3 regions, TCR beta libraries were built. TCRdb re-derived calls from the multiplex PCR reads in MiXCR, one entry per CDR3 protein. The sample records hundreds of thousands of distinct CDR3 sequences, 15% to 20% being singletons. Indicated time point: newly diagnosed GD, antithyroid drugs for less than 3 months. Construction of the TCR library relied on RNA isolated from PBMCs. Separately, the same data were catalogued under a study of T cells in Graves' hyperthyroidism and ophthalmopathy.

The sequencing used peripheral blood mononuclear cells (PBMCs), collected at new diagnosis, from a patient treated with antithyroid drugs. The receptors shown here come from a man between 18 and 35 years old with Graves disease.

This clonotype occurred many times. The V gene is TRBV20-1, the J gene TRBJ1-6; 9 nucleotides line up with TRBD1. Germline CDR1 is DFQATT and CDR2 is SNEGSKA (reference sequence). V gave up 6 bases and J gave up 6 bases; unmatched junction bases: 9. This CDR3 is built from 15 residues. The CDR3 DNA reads TGCAGTGCCAGGGACAGGGCCTGGAGTAATTCACCCCTCCACTTT. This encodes CSARDRAWSNSPLHF.

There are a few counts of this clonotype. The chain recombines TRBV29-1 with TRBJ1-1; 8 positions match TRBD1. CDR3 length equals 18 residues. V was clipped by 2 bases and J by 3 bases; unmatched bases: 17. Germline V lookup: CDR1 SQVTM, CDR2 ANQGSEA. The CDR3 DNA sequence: TGCAGCGTTGAACCATACGGACAGGGAAGACAATGGGACACTGAAGCTTTCTTT. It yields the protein CSVEPYGQGRQWDTEAFF.

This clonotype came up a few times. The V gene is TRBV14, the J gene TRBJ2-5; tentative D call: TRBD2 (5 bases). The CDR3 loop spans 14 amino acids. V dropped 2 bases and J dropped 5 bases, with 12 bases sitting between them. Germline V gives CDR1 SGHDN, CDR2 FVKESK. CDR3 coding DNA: TGTGCCAGCAGCCAAATTCGGGGTTCCGAGACCCAGTACTTC. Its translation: CASSQIRGSETQYF. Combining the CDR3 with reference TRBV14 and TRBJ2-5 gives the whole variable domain EAGVTQFPSHSVIEKGQTVTLRCDPISGHDNLYWYRRVMGKEIKFLLHFVKESKQDESGMPNNRFLAERTGGTYSTLKVQPAELEDSGVYFCASSQIRGSETQYFGPGTRLLVL.

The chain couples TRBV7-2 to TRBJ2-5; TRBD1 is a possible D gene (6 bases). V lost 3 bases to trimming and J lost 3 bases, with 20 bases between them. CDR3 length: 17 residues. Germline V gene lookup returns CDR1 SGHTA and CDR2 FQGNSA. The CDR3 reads CASSFPQGYGSKETQYF. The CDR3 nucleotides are TGTGCCAGCAGCTTCCCCCAGGGGTACGGTTCCAAAGAGACCCAGTACTTC.

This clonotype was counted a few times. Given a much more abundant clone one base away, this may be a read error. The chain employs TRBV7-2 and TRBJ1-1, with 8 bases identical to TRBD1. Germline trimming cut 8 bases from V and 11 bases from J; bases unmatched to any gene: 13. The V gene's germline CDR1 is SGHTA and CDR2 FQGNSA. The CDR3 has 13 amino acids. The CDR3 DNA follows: TGTGCCAGCGGCCCGGACAGGGACCACCGGGCTTTCTTT. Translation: CASGPDRDHRAFF.